These T cell receptor beta chains were read from a single sample in a study of CD8+ T cells in alopecia areata. Libraries were prepared by immunoSEQ multiplex PCR; TCRdb keeps only in-frame clonotypes and omits some of them. Of about 180,000 clones listed, roughly 58% are singletons. This material consisted of CD4+ T cells sorted from blood, taken around week 55, from a patient treated with tofacitinib. The receptors come from a human donor with alopecia areata. CDR3s include the opening cysteine and the closing phenylalanine or tryptophan. D genes are given only for firm matches. Part of the rows lack a size; the others show once, few, many or a class for expanded clones.

d_call: .; j_call: TRBJ2-1; clone_size: once; v_call: TRBV7-2; cdr3_aa: CASSLTGNNEQFF; cdr3_nt: TGTGCCAGCAGCTTGACTGGGAACAATGAGCAGTTCTTC
d_call: TRBD1; j_call: TRBJ2-7; clone_size: .; v_call: TRBV29-1; cdr3_aa: CSVRGQGTYEQYF; cdr3_nt: TGCAGCGTGAGGGGGCAGGGAACCTACGAGCAGTACTTC
d_call: .; j_call: TRBJ2-1; clone_size: .; v_call: TRBV4-1; cdr3_aa: CASSHSGEQFF; cdr3_nt: TGCGCCAGCAGCCATTCCGGGGAGCAGTTCTTC
d_call: .; j_call: TRBJ1-1; clone_size: .; v_call: TRBV4-1; cdr3_aa: CASSQPPPFYPTEAFF; cdr3_nt: TGCGCCAGCAGCCAACCGCCTCCTTTCTATCCCACTGAAGCTTTCTTT
d_call: TRBD2; j_call: TRBJ2-7; clone_size: .; v_call: TRBV30; cdr3_aa: CAWSVRGGPTYEQYF; cdr3_nt: TGTGCCTGGAGTGTACGGGGGGGTCCAACCTACGAGCAGTACTTC
d_call: .; j_call: TRBJ1-5; clone_size: .; v_call: TRBV7-6; cdr3_aa: CASSPKLGSDQPQHF; cdr3_nt: TGTGCCAGCAGCCCCAAGCTGGGGTCCGATCAGCCCCAGCATTTT
d_call: .; j_call: TRBJ2-1; clone_size: .; v_call: TRBV18; cdr3_aa: CASSLRQINEQFF; cdr3_nt: TGTGCCAGCTCTCTCCGACAGATAAATGAGCAGTTCTTC
d_call: .; j_call: TRBJ1-2; clone_size: .; v_call: TRBV6-5; cdr3_aa: CASSYSGSYGYTF; cdr3_nt: TGTGCCAGCAGTTACTCGGGGTCCTATGGCTACACCTTC
d_call: .; j_call: TRBJ2-5; clone_size: .; v_call: TRBV27; cdr3_aa: CASSKQGETQYF; cdr3_nt: TGTGCCAGCAGTAAACAGGGCGAGACCCAGTACTTC
d_call: .; j_call: TRBJ1-2; clone_size: .; v_call: TRBV29-1; cdr3_aa: CSVMGGDRQYGYTF; cdr3_nt: TGCAGCGTTATGGGGGGAGACCGACAATATGGCTACACCTTC
d_call: .; j_call: TRBJ2-5; clone_size: .; v_call: TRBV7-2; cdr3_aa: CASSFRGASGQETQYF; cdr3_nt: TGTGCCAGCAGTTTCCGGGGGGCTAGCGGCCAAGAGACCCAGTACTTC
d_call: .; j_call: TRBJ1-5; clone_size: .; v_call: TRBV6-1; cdr3_aa: CASGDRGGNQPQHF; cdr3_nt: TGTGCCAGCGGAGACCGAGGGGGCAATCAGCCCCAGCATTTT
d_call: .; j_call: TRBJ1-1; clone_size: .; v_call: TRBV29-1; cdr3_aa: CSVIVQNSEAFF; cdr3_nt: TGCAGCGTTATAGTCCAAAACTCTGAAGCTTTCTTT
d_call: .; j_call: TRBJ1-6; clone_size: .; v_call: TRBV7-9; cdr3_aa: CASSLQGPNNSPLHF; cdr3_nt: TGTGCCAGCAGCCTCCAGGGACCGAATAATTCACCCCTCCACTTT
d_call: .; j_call: TRBJ1-6; clone_size: .; v_call: TRBV5-1; cdr3_aa: CASSFEGRNRNSPLHF; cdr3_nt: TGCGCCAGCAGCTTTGAGGGGAGAAATAGAAACTCACCCCTCCACTTT
d_call: .; j_call: TRBJ2-3; clone_size: .; v_call: TRBV29-1; cdr3_aa: CSGSRRVIDTQYF; cdr3_nt: TGCAGCGGGAGCCGCAGGGTGATAGATACGCAGTATTTT
d_call: TRBD1; j_call: TRBJ1-1; clone_size: .; v_call: TRBV12-5; cdr3_aa: CASGLVPGQGPGAFF; cdr3_nt: TGTGCTAGTGGTTTGGTCCCGGGACAGGGACCGGGAGCTTTCTTT
d_call: .; j_call: TRBJ2-3; clone_size: .; v_call: TRBV29-1; cdr3_aa: CSPLRAGADTQYF; cdr3_nt: TGCAGCCCCCTGCGGGCCGGAGCGGATACGCAGTATTTT
d_call: .; j_call: TRBJ1-4; clone_size: .; v_call: TRBV27; cdr3_aa: CASSLIPGTAGSEKLFF; cdr3_nt: TGTGCCAGCAGTCTTATCCCCGGGACCGCAGGCTCTGAAAAACTGTTTTTT
d_call: .; j_call: TRBJ1-1; clone_size: few; v_call: TRBV29-1; cdr3_aa: CSVLPGVATEAFF; cdr3_nt: TGCAGCGTCCTGCCGGGGGTCGCCACTGAAGCTTTCTTT
d_call: TRBD1; j_call: TRBJ2-7; clone_size: once; v_call: TRBV7-9; cdr3_aa: CASSLAGHLGQGASEQYF; cdr3_nt: TGTGCCAGCAGCTTAGCGGGCCACCTGGGACAGGGAGCGTCCGAGCAGTACTTC
d_call: TRBD1; j_call: TRBJ2-7; clone_size: .; v_call: TRBV7-9; cdr3_aa: CASSTGTAPYEQYF; cdr3_nt: TGTGCCAGCAGCACCGGGACAGCCCCCTACGAGCAGTACTTC
d_call: .; j_call: TRBJ2-7; clone_size: .; v_call: TRBV15; cdr3_aa: CATSRDRRGPYEQYF; cdr3_nt: TGTGCCACCAGCAGAGATCGGAGAGGGCCCTACGAGCAGTACTTC
d_call: .; j_call: TRBJ2-2; clone_size: .; v_call: TRBV29-1; cdr3_aa: CSASGATGELFF; cdr3_nt: TGCAGCGCCTCAGGTGCCACCGGGGAGCTGTTTTTT
d_call: .; j_call: TRBJ1-1; clone_size: .; v_call: TRBV7-9; cdr3_aa: CASTTRGDTEAFF; cdr3_nt: TGTGCCAGCACTACGAGGGGGGACACTGAAGCTTTCTTT
d_call: .; j_call: TRBJ1-6; clone_size: .; v_call: TRBV6-6; cdr3_aa: CATLPQVGSPLHF; cdr3_nt: TGTGCCACCCTACCTCAGGTTGGGTCACCCCTCCACTTT
d_call: TRBD1; j_call: TRBJ2-2; clone_size: .; v_call: TRBV2; cdr3_aa: CASSDPGGGNTGELFF; cdr3_nt: TGTGCCAGCAGTGATCCAGGGGGCGGAAACACCGGGGAGCTGTTTTTT
d_call: .; j_call: TRBJ2-3; clone_size: .; v_call: TRBV5-1; cdr3_aa: CASSLVTDSTDTQYF; cdr3_nt: TGCGCCAGCAGCTTGGTGACCGACAGCACAGATACGCAGTATTTT
d_call: .; j_call: TRBJ2-7; clone_size: few; v_call: TRBV29-1; cdr3_aa: CSAQGPTPYEQYF; cdr3_nt: TGCAGCGCCCAAGGCCCGACCCCCTACGAGCAGTACTTC